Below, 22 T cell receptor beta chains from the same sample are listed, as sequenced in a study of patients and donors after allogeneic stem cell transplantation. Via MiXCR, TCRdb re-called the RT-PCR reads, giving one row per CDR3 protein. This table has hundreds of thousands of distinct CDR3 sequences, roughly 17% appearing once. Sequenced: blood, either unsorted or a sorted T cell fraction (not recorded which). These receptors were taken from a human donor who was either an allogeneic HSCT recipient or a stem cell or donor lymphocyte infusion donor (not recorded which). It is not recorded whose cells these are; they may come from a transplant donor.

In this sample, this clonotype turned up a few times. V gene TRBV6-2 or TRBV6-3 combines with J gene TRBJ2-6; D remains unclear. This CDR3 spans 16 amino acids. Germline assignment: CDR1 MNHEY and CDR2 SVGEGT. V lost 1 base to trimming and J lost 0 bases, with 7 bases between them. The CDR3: CASSYWAASGANVLTF. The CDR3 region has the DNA TGTGCCAGCAGTTACTGGGCAGCCTCTGGGGCCAACGTCCTGACTTTC.

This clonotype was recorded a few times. CDR3 amino acids: CASSRRTGGVEETQYF. The CDR3, as DNA: TGTGCCAGCAGCCGCCGGACAGGGGGCGTTGAGGAGACCCAGTACTTC. The gene calls are TRBV5-5 and TRBJ2-5; TRBD1 agrees at 11 bases. The V segment lost 4 bases and the J segment 5 bases; nucleotides outside the gene matches: 10. This CDR3 contains 16 residues. In germline, CDR1 is SGHKS, CDR2 YYEKEE (reference sequence).

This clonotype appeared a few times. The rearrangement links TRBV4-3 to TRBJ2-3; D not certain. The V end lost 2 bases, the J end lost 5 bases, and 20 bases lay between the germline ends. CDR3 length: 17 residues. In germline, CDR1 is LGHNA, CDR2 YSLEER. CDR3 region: CASSQPPPSKPGDTQYF. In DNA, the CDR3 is TGCGCCAGCAGCCAACCCCCTCCCTCAAAGCCGGGAGATACGCAGTATTTT.

The CDR3 nucleotides are TGTGCCAGCTCCCAACTGGAGTACACTGAAGCTTTCTTT. Translating it yields CASSQLEYTEAFF. The J gene is TRBJ1-1, the V gene TRBV18; D is unresolved. The V end was cut by 6 bases, the J end by 3 bases, with 11 bases between. The CDR3 contains 13 residues. Germline CDR1 KGHSH, CDR2 LQKENI.

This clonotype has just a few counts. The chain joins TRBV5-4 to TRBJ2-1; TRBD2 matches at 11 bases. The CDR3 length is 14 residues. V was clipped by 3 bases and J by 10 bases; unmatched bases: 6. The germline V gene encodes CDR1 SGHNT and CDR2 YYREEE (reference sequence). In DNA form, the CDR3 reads TGTGCCAGCAGCTCGGCCGGGACTAGCGGCGAGCAGTTCTTC. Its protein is CASSSAGTSGEQFF.

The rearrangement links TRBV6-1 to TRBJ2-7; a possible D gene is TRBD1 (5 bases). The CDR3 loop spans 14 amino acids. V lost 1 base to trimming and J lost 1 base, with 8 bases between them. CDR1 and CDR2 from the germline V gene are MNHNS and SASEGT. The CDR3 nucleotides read TGTGCCAGCAGTGAAGTTCAGGGATCCTACGAGCAGTACTTC. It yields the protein CASSEVQGSYEQYF.

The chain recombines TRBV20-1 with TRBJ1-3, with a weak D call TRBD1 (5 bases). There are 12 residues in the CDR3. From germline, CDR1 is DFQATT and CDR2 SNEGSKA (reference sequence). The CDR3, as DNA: TGCTCCAAAGAGGGGTCTGGAAACACCATATATTTT. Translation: CSKEGSGNTIYF.

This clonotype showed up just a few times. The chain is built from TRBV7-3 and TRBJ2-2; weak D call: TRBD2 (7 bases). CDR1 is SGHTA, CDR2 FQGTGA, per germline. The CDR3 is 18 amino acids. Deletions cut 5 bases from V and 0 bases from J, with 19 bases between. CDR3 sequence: CASSPRGAERANTGELFF. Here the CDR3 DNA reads TGTGCCAGCAGCCCCCGGGGGGCAGAGAGGGCGAACACCGGGGAGCTGTTTTTT.

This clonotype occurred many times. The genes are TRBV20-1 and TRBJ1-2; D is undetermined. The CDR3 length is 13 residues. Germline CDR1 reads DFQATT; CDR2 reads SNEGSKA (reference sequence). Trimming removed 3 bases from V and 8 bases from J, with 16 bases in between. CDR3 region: CSARQATSRGYTF. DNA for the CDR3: TGCAGTGCTAGGCAGGCTACGTCTCGGGGCTACACCTTC.

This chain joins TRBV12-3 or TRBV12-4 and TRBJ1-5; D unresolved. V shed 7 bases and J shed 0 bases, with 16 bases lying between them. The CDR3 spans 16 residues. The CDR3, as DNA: TGTGCCAGCACCCTGGGTCAGACCTATAGCAATCAGCCCCAGCATTTT. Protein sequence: CASTLGQTYSNQPQHF.

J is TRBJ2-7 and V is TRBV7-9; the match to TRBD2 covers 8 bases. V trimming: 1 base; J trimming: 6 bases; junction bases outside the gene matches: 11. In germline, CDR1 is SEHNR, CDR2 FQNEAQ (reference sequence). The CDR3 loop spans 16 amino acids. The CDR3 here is CASSLVGRGLESEQYF. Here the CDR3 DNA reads TGTGCCAGCAGCTTAGTCGGTAGGGGACTAGAATCCGAGCAGTACTTC.

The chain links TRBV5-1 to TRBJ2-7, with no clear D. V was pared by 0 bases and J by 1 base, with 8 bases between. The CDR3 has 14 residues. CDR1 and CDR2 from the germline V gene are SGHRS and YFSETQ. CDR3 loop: CASSLGSESYEQYF. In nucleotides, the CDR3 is TGCGCCAGCAGCTTGGGGAGCGAATCCTACGAGCAGTACTTC.

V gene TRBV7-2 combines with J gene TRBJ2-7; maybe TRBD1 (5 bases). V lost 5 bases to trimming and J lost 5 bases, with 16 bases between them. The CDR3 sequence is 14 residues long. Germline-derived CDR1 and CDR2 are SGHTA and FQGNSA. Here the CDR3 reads CASSPQGLGNEQYF. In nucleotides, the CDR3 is TGTGCCAGCAGCCCCCAGGGTCTAGGTAACGAGCAGTACTTC.

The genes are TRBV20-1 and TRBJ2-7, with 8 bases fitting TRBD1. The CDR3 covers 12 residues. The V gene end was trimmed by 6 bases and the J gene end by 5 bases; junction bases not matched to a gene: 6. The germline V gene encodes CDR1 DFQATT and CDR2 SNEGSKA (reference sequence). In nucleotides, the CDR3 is TGCAGTGCAAATGACAGGGGCCACGAGCAGTACTTC. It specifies CSANDRGHEQYF.

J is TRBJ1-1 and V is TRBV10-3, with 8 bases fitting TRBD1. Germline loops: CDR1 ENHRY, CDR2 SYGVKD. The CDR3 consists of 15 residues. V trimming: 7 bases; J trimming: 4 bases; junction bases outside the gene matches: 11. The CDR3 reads CAIKGTGGFGTEAFF. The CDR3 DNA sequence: TGTGCCATCAAGGGAACAGGGGGGTTTGGCACTGAAGCTTTCTTT.

As DNA, the CDR3 is TGCGCCAGCAGCTTGGCCGATGGGGCAGGGTACACTGAAGCTTTCTTT. Its protein is CASSLADGAGYTEAFF. The chain combines TRBV5-1 with TRBJ1-1, with D perhaps TRBD1 (5 bases). The CDR3 loop spans 16 amino acids. V dropped 0 bases and J dropped 3 bases, with 15 bases sitting between them. Germline-derived CDR1 and CDR2 are SGHRS and YFSETQ.

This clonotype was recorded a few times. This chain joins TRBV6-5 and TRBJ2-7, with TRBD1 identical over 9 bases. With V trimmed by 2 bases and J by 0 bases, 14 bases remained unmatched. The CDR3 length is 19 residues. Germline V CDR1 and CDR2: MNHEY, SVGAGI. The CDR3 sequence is CASSYPGQGTGKFSYEQYF. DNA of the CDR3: TGTGCCAGCAGTTACCCGGGCCAAGGGACAGGGAAGTTCTCCTACGAGCAGTACTTC.

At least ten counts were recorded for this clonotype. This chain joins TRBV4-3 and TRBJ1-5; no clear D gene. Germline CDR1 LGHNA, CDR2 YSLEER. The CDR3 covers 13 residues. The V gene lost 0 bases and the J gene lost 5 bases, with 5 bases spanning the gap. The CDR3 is CASSQDMHQPQHF. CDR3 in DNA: TGCGCCAGCAGCCAAGATATGCATCAGCCCCAGCATTTT.

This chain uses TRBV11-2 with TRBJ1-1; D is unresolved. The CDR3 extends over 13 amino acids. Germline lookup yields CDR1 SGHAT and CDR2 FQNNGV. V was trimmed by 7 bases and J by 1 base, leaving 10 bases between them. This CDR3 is CASNWIENTEAFF. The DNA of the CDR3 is TGTGCCAGCAACTGGATAGAGAACACTGAAGCTTTCTTT. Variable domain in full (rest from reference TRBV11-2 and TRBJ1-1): EAGVAQSPRYKIIEKRQSVAFWCNPISGHATLYWYQQILGQGPKLLIQFQNNGVVDDSQLPKDRFSAERLKGVDSTLKIQPAKLEDSAVYLCASNWIENTEAFFGQGTRLTVV.

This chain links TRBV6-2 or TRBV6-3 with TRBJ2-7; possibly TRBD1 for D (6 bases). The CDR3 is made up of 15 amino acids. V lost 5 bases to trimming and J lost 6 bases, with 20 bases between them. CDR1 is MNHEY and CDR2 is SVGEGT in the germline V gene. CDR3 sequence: CASSPLDRSPSEQYF. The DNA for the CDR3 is TGTGCCAGCAGTCCTCTAGACAGGTCCCCTAGCGAGCAGTACTTC.

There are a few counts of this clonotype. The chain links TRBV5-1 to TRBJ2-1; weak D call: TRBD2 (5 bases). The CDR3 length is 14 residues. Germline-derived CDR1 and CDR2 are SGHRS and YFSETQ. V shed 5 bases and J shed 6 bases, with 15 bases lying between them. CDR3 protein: CASRREGSGNEQFF. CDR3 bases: TGCGCCAGCAGAAGGGAAGGGAGTGGCAATGAGCAGTTCTTC.

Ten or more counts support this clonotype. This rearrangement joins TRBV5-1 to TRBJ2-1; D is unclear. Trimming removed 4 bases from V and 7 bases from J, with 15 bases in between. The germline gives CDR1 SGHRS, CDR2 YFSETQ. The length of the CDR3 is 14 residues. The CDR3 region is CASSIRTVGNEQFF. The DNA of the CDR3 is TGCGCCAGCAGCATAAGGACCGTCGGGAATGAGCAGTTCTTC.